Below are 2 T cell receptor beta chains sequenced from a single sample in a study of blood T cell repertoires in COVID-19. Assay: immunoSEQ multiplex PCR; the TCRdb copy retains only in-frame clones and omits some. This table has around 99,000 clones, about 90% appearing once. Sequenced material: peripheral blood. Receptors were obtained from a middle-aged man with active or convalescent COVID-19.

This chain connects TRBV9 to TRBJ2-1; 12 bases are shared with TRBD2. V dropped 3 bases and J dropped 4; count of bases not matched to a gene: 5. In germline, CDR1 is SGDLS, CDR2 YYNGEE. This CDR3 is built from 16 residues. The CDR3 loop is CASSARLAGVYNEQFF. CDR3 DNA sequence: TGTGCCAGCAGCGCCCGACTAGCGGGAGTGTACAATGAGCAGTTCTTC.

The J gene is TRBJ2-1, the V gene TRBV7-6, with TRBD2 as a possible D gene (7 bases). The CDR3 runs to 17 residues. Germline CDR1 SGHVS, CDR2 FNYEAQ. V was clipped by 5 bases and J by 5 bases, with 22 bases between them. The CDR3 DNA sequence: TGTGCCAGCAGCCGGAGCAGGGGAGGGGGTTTCAACAATGAGCAGTTCTTC. Translating gives CASSRSRGGGFNNEQFF.